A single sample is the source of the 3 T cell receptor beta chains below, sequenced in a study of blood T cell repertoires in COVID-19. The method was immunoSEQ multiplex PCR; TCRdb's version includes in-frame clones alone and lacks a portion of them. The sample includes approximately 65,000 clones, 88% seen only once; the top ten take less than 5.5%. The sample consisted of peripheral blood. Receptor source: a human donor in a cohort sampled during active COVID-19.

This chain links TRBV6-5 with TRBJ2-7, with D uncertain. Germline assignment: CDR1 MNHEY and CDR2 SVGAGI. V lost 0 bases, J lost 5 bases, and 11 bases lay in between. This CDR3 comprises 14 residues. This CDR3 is CASSYSTGWNEQYF. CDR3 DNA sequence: TGTGCCAGCAGTTACTCGACTGGGTGGAACGAGCAGTACTTC.

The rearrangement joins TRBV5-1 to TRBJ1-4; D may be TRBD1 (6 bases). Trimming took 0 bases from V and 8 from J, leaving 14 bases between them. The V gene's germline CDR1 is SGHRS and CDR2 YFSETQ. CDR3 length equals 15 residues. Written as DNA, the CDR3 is TGCGCCAGCAGCTTGGCCTTTAACAGGGCAGAAAAACTGTTTTTT. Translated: CASSLAFNRAEKLFF. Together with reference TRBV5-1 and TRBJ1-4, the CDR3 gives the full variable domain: KAGVTQTPRYLIKTRGQQVTLSCSPISGHRSVSWYQQTPGQGLQFLFEYFSETQRNKGNFPGRFSGRQFSNSRSEMNVSTLELGDSALYLCASSLAFNRAEKLFFGSGTQLSVL.

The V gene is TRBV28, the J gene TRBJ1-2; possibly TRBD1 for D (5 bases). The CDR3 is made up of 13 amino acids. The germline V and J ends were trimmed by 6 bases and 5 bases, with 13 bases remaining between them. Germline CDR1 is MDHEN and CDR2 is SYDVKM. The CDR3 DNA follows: TGTGCCAGCAGCCCCGGGGGATTATATGGCTACACCTTC. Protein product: CASSPGGLYGYTF.